The 12 T cell receptor beta chains presented below share a single source sample, sequenced in a study of blood T cell repertoires in COVID-19. TCRdb's table, derived via immunoSEQ multiplex PCR, lists solely in-frame clones and lacks some. The repertoire has about 280,000 clones, around 88% of them found once; the top ten carry 6%. Sequencing was performed on PBMCs or T cells enriched from blood (not recorded which). Receptors were obtained from a middle-aged woman who had recovered from COVID-19.

The chain carries TRBV10-3 and TRBJ2-2, with 11 bases identical to TRBD1. V lost 10 bases and J lost 5; bases outside the gene matches: 6. There are 14 residues in the CDR3. Germline CDR1 reads ENHRY; CDR2 reads SYGVKD. CDR3 sequence: CATGTGGRTGELFF. CDR3 nucleotides: TGTGCCACCGGGACAGGGGGTCGTACCGGGGAGCTGTTTTTT.

The chain recombines TRBV6-2 or TRBV6-3 with TRBJ1-1; D possibly corresponds to TRBD1 (5 bases). The V gene lost 3 bases and the J gene lost 4 bases, with 9 bases spanning the gap. This CDR3 is 13 amino acids long. Germline assignment: CDR1 MNHEY and CDR2 SVGEGT. CDR3 protein: CASSYLGATEAFF. In DNA form, the CDR3 reads TGTGCCAGCAGTTATCTTGGGGCCACTGAAGCTTTCTTT.

J is TRBJ2-2 and V is TRBV28; 11 bases match TRBD2. The ends lost 3 bases at V and 7 bases at J; junction bases unmatched: 7. From germline, CDR1 is MDHEN and CDR2 SYDVKM. The CDR3 sequence is 16 residues long. The CDR3 protein is CASSFLAGGDGGELFF. DNA for the CDR3: TGTGCCAGCAGTTTCCTAGCGGGAGGTGATGGCGGGGAGCTGTTTTTT.

This chain uses TRBV5-1 with TRBJ2-7; D remains ambiguous. Trimming took 0 bases from V and 3 from J, leaving 7 bases between them. CDR1 and CDR2 from the germline V gene are SGHRS and YFSETQ. The CDR3 consists of 13 residues. CDR3 in amino acids: CASSLAEYYEQYF. Written as DNA, the CDR3 is TGCGCCAGCAGCTTGGCCGAGTACTACGAGCAGTACTTC. The whole variable domain, remainder taken from reference TRBV5-1 and TRBJ2-7, is KAGVTQTPRYLIKTRGQQVTLSCSPISGHRSVSWYQQTPGQGLQFLFEYFSETQRNKGNFPGRFSGRQFSNSRSEMNVSTLELGDSALYLCASSLAEYYEQYFGPGTRLTVT.

The V gene is TRBV7-9, the J gene TRBJ1-1; maybe TRBD1 (5 bases). V shed 5 bases and J shed 1 base, with 17 bases lying between them. CDR1 SEHNR and CDR2 FQNEAQ come from the germline V gene (reference sequence). The CDR3 consists of 16 residues. This CDR3 is CASSERGLESNTEAFF. The CDR3 nucleotides are TGTGCCAGCAGCGAAAGGGGATTGGAATCGAACACTGAAGCTTTCTTT.

The chain links TRBV6-2 or TRBV6-3 to TRBJ1-2, with D perhaps TRBD1 (6 bases). Germline CDR1 is MNHEY and CDR2 is SVGEGT. V was trimmed by 6 bases and J by 5 bases, leaving 19 bases between them. The CDR3 spans 15 residues. As DNA, the CDR3 is TGTGCCAGCAGCGAACCCCTGAGGACAGCTTATGGCTACACCTTC. Translation: CASSEPLRTAYGYTF.

CDR3 sequence reads: CASSYEPTGGYEQYF. In DNA, the CDR3 is TGCGCCAGCAGCTATGAACCGACAGGGGGCTACGAGCAGTACTTC. V usage is TRBV5-1 and J usage is TRBJ2-7, with 9 positions matching TRBD1. This CDR3 is 15 amino acids long. CDR1 is SGHRS, CDR2 YFSETQ, per germline. V was clipped by 3 bases and J by 3 bases; unmatched bases: 7.

The V call is TRBV10-3, the J call TRBJ1-2; maybe TRBD1 (6 bases). This CDR3 spans 16 amino acids. From germline, CDR1 is ENHRY and CDR2 SYGVKD. Trimming took off 2 bases at V and 8 bases at J, with 21 bases between the two ends. CDR3 sequence: CAISEAAVQGANGYTF. CDR3 sequence (DNA): TGTGCCATCAGTGAGGCGGCTGTACAGGGTGCAAACGGCTACACCTTC.

The chain links TRBV5-1 to TRBJ1-3; 7 nucleotides match TRBD1. The CDR3 extends over 16 amino acids. The J segment lost 4 bases and the V segment lost 1 base, leaving 8 bases of the junction unmatched. From germline, CDR1 is SGHRS and CDR2 YFSETQ. This CDR3 is CASSLLGTARGNTIYF. CDR3 DNA sequence: TGCGCCAGCAGCTTGTTGGGGACAGCCAGAGGAAACACCATATATTTT.

V gene TRBV12-2 combines with J gene TRBJ2-5; the table's D call of TRBD2 was not tested on the DNA. TRBV12-2 is described as a pseudogene. CDR3 length: 16 residues. CDR3 in DNA: TGTGCAAGTCGCCCTCTTGTGGAGGGGGGGAAAAGAACCCAGTACTTC. This sequence encodes CASRPLVEGGKRTQYF.

The chain employs TRBV14 and TRBJ2-2, with 10 bases identical to TRBD2. Germline CDR1 SGHDN, CDR2 FVKESK. Losses at the gene ends were 0 bases for V and 0 bases for J; bases not matched to a gene: 4. The CDR3 is 18 residues long. The CDR3 loop is CASSQDLAGVTNTGELFF. In nucleotides, the CDR3 is TGTGCCAGCAGCCAAGATCTAGCGGGAGTTACGAACACCGGGGAGCTGTTTTTT.

The chain uses TRBV28 and TRBJ2-7; possible D gene TRBD2, 6 bases. CDR3 length: 15 residues. The V gene's germline CDR1 is MDHEN and CDR2 SYDVKM. Trimming pared 3 bases from V and 6 bases from J, leaving 18 bases between. The CDR3 region is CASSLASSSGGEQYF. The CDR3 bases are TGTGCCAGCAGTTTGGCTAGCTCCTCCGGGGGCGAGCAGTACTTC. Complete variable domain (other parts from reference TRBV28 and TRBJ2-7): DVKVTQSSRYLVKRTGEKVFLECVQDMDHENMFWYRQDPGLGLRLIYFSYDVKMKEKGDIPEGYSVSREKKERFSLILESASTNQTSMYLCASSLASSSGGEQYFGPGTRLTVT.